This T cell receptor beta chain was identified during a study of blood T cell repertoires in COVID-19. Study at large: T cells, B-cell-depleted T cells, or PBMCs provided the cDNA or gDNA that served as material.

The germline V gene encodes CDR1 KGHSH and CDR2 LQKENI. Unmatched junction bases numbered 5, after V lost 3 bases and J lost 3 bases. CDR3 size: 15 residues. This clone was counted a few times. Using immunoSEQ multiplex PCR, the repertoire was profiled, and TCRdb retains in-frame clones only, with some absent. The sample includes about 260,000 clones, 80% to 90% of them seen just once. The J gene is TRBJ2-3, the V gene TRBV18; 8 bases agree with TRBD1. The sample was peripheral blood. The sequence came from a woman in her 70s with COVID-19, enrolled during active disease. CDR3: CASSPQGARTDTQYF. CDR3 nucleotide sequence: TGTGCCAGCTCACCCCAGGGGGCCCGAACAGATACGCAGTATTTT.